A single T cell receptor beta chain is shown here with its context. Trimming cost V 5 bases and J 2 bases; bases outside gene matches: 5. This CDR3 spans 14 amino acids. Germline V gene data show CDR1 as SGHTA and CDR2 as FQGTGA. Study processing details: Reference gene primer amplification gave nucleated cell count estimates. Profiling relied on immunoSEQ multiplex PCR, and the TCRdb table lists in-frame clones only, not all of them. The V and J calls and clone size come from that table; D and trimming were worked out from the DNA. This sample has roughly 25,000 clones, with over 75% found just once. This record comes from a study of blood T cell repertoires in COVID-19.

The chain is built from TRBV7-3 and TRBJ2-7; 8 nucleotides match TRBD2. The specimen sequenced was peripheral blood. The source is a woman aged 80 or over with acute or convalescent COVID-19. In DNA form, the CDR3 reads TGTGCCAGCAGCCCCACTAGCGGACCCTACGAGCAGTACTTC. Translating gives CASSPTSGPYEQYF.